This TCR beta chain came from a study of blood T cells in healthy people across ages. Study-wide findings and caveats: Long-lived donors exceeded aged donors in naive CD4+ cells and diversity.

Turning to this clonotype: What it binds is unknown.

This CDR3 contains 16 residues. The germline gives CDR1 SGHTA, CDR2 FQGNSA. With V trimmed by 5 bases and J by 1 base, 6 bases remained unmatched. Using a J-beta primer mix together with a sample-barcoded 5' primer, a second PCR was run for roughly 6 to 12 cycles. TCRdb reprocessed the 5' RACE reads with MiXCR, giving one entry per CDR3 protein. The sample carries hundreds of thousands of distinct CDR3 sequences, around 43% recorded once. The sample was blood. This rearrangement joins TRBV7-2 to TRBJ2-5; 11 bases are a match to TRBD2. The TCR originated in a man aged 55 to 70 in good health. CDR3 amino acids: CASSQLAGVSQETQYF. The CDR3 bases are TGTGCCAGCAGCCAACTAGCGGGGGTGAGCCAAGAGACCCAGTACTTC.